The entry below describes one T cell receptor (beta chain). This entry belongs to a study of T-cell reconstitution after alpha-beta-depleted transplantation in children. A TCRbeta library incorporating unique molecular identifiers was prepared. Each CDR3 protein gets one entry after TCRdb re-called the PCR reads with MiXCR. The sample lists approximately 210,000 distinct CDR3 sequences; about 15% were seen once. The CDR3 sequence is 16 residues long. Trimming removed 10 bases from V and 5 bases from J; junction bases left unmatched: 10. The chain couples TRBV12-3 or TRBV12-4 to TRBJ2-2; 13 bases map to TRBD2. The clonotype comes from a human donor who donated a stem cell graft to a child with acute lymphoblastic leukemia. Sample: PBMCs from the stem cell graft donor, taken from the stem cell graft. The DNA for the CDR3 is TGTGCCAACTTAAAGGGACTAGCGGGAAGAACCGGGGAGCTGTTTTTT. This sequence encodes CANLKGLAGRTGELFF.